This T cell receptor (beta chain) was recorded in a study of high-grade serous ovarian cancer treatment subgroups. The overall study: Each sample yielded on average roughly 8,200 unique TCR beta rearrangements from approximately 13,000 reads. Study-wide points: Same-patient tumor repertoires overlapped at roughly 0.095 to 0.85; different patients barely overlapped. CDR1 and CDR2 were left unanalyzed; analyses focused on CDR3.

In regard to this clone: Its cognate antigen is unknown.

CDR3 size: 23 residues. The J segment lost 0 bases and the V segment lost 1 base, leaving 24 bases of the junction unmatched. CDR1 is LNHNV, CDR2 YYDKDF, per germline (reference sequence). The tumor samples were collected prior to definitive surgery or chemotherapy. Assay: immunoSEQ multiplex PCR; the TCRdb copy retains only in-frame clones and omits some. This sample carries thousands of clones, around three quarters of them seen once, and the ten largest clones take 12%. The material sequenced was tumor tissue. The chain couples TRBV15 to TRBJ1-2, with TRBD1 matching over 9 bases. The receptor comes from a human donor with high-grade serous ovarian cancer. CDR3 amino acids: CATSRGGAGTGSGSRVANYGYTF. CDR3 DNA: TGTGCCACCAGCAGAGGAGGGGCCGGGACAGGGTCAGGTAGCCGAGTTGCTAACTATGGCTACACCTTC.